This T cell receptor beta chain was sequenced during a study of blood T cells in healthy people across ages (dated by TCRdb to about 2015). About the investigation overall: Template switching captured roughly one uniquely barcoded TCR beta cDNA molecule per two T cells in model experiments. The donors were split into four age groups: young (average 16 years), middle-aged (about 40), aged (over 55) and long-lived (approximately 89). To track age-related changes in TCR beta repertoire diversity, the study relied on deep sequencing normalized with unique cDNA molecular identifiers. Using the same blood draw, the study looked at two additional independent replicas of 1 million unique cDNA reads for two donors, one aged 18 to 30 and the other aged 80 or older. To avoid experimental bias, donors of different ages were randomly spread across the sequencing lanes.

This clonotype was observed a handful of times. Its antigen is not yet known. No clone much larger than this one lies a single base away; base qualities are absent. The donors were a few dozen Caucasian individuals from Russia, aged roughly 6 to 100 years, who were systemically healthy. Each donor gave around 9.8 milliliters of peripheral blood, collected into EDTA-treated Vacutainer tubes. Ficoll-Paque density-gradient centrifugation was used to isolate PBMCs, with at least 7 million per sample. Total RNA, at least 6 micrograms per sample, was extracted from PBMCs with Trizol reagent. For every donor, an aliquot of PBMCs went through flow cytometry to measure the percentages of naive CD45RAhigh/CD27high T cells. Libraries were prepared through 5' RACE. Sequenced using an Illumina HiSeq 2500. The second PCR ran for roughly 7 to 12 cycles and used a J-beta primer mix along with a sample-barcoded 5' primer. Each TCR beta cDNA molecule received a unique molecular identifier from a template-switch 5' adaptor carrying 12 random nucleotides. Each sample yielded at least 2.5 million CDR3-containing paired-end reads. First-strand cDNA synthesis was performed from all RNA using the Mint cDNA synthesis kit, with priming by a TRBC-specific oligonucleotide. Following uracil-DNA glycosylase treatment, all cDNA underwent a first 18-cycle PCR with the universal primers M1SS and BC2_uni_R. The study's processing was this. Each sample was normalized by randomly selecting 1 million high-quality reads, each carrying a distinct molecular identifier. Reads sharing molecular identifiers were discarded rather than binned into consensus sequences. CDR3 identification, clonotype clustering and error correction used MiTCR with a Q25 quality threshold and the strictest error-elimination algorithm. A nonparametric unseen species model with Euler transformation was used to estimate lower-bound total TCR beta diversity. The public sequencing data were trimmed at Q25 with fastp and processed into clonotypes with MiXCR by TCRdb, which kept only in-frame beta chains. Each record represents a unique CDR3 protein, reported with the most common genes and DNA among its rows. These V and J calls are TCRdb output, not the study's own analysis. This sample is represented by more than 1,400,000 distinct CDR3 sequences; roughly 40% of them were singletons. The ten largest clones capture 7.9% of the sample.

The investigation overall reported the following: Total diversity estimates from one million sequenced T cells were considered lower bounds and underestimates. The percentage of naive T cells measured by flow cytometry correlated strongly with observed TCR beta diversity. Observed TCR beta diversity per million T cells fell roughly linearly with age, and a significant reduction was already apparent by age around 40. The CMV infection status of donors was not known, potentially confounding age-related changes in expanded clonotypes. Compared with the aged group, the long-lived group had more naive CD4+ T cells, fewer expanded clones and increased TCR diversity, a pattern suggesting age selection. Since profiling was done on bulk unsorted PBMCs, naive and antigen-experienced compartments could not be conclusively compared.

Sequencing input: blood. This sequence was found in a woman younger than 30 in good health.

The CDR3 reads CASSQDLLGPEQYF. Read as DNA, the sequence is TGCGCCAGCAGCCAAGATTTGCTGGGGCCGGAGCAGTACTTC. The chain links TRBV4-1 with TRBJ2-7; TRBD1 is perhaps the D gene, given 5 matching bases. From its cysteine to its phenylalanine, the CDR3 spans 14 amino acids. The sequence is cut down to CDR3 DNA, 42 bases in frame from base 1. Cut back by 0 bases and 7 bases, the V and J ends lie 13 bases apart. CDR1 and CDR2 were assigned from the germline V gene as MGHRA and YSYEKL.